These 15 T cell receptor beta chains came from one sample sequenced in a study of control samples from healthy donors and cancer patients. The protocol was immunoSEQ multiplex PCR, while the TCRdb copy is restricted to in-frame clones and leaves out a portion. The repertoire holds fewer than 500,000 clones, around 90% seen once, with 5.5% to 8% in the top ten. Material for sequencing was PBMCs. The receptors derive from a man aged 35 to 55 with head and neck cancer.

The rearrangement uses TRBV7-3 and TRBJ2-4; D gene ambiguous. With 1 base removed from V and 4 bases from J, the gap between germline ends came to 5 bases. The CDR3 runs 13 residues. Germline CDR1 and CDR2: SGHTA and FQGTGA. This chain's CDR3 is CASSLSEKNIQYF. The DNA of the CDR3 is TGTGCCAGCAGCTTAAGTGAAAAAAACATTCAGTACTTC.

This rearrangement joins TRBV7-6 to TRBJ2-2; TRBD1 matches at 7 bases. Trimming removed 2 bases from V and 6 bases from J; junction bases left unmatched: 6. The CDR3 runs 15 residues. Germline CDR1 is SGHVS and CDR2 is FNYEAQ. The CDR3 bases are TGTGCCAGCAGCTTACAACAGGGGCAGGCCGGGGAGCTGTTTTTT. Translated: CASSLQQGQAGELFF.

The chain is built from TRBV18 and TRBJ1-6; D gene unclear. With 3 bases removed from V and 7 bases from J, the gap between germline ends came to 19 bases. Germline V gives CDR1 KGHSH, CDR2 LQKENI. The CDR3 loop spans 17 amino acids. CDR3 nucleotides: TGTGCCAGCTCACCGTTTACCGTCGACAACACGAATTCACCCCTCCACTTT. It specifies CASSPFTVDNTNSPLHF.

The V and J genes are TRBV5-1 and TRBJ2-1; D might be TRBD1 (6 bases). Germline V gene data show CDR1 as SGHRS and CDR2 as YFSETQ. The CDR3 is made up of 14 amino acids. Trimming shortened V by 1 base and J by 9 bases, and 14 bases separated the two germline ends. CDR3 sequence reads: CASSLLGEQGEQFF. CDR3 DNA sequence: TGCGCCAGCAGCTTGCTCGGGGAACAGGGTGAGCAGTTCTTC.

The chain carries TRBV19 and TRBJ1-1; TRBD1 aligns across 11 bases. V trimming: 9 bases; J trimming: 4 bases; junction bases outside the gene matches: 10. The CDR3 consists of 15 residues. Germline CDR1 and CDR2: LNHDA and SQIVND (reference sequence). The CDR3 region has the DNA TGTGCCAGCTCGACCACCGGGACAGGGGGCACTGAAGCTTTCTTT. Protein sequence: CASSTTGTGGTEAFF.

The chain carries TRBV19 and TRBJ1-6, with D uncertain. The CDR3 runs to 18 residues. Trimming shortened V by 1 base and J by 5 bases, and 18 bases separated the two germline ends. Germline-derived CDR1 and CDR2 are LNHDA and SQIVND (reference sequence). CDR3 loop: CASSIVVYGVGNNSPLHF. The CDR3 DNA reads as TGTGCCAGTAGTATAGTGGTTTACGGGGTTGGGAATAATTCACCCCTCCACTTT.

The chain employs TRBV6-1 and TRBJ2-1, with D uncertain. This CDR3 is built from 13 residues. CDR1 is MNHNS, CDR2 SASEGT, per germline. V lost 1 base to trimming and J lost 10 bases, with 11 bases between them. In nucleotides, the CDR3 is TGTGCCAGCAGTGAAGGGAGATGGAGAGAGCAGTTCTTC. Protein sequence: CASSEGRWREQFF.

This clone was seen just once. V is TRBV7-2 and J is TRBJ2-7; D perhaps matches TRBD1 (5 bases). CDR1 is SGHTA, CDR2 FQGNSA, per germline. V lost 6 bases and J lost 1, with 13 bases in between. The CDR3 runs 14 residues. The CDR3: CASSRGPGSYEQYF. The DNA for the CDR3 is TGTGCCAGCAGTCGCGGTCCAGGGTCCTACGAGCAGTACTTC.

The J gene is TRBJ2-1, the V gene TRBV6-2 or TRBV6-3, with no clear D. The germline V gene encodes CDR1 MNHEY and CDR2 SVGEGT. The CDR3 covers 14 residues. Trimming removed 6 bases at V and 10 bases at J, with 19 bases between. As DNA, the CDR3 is TGTGCCAGCAGCCCCCTCCGGCCCGGTGACGAGCAGTTCTTC. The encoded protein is CASSPLRPGDEQFF.

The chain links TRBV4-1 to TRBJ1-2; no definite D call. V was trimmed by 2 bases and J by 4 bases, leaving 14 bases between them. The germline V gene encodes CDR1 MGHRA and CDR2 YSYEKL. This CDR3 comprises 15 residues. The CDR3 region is CASSQQHTEIYGYTF. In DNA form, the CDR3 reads TGCGCCAGCAGCCAACAGCACACAGAGATCTATGGCTACACCTTC.

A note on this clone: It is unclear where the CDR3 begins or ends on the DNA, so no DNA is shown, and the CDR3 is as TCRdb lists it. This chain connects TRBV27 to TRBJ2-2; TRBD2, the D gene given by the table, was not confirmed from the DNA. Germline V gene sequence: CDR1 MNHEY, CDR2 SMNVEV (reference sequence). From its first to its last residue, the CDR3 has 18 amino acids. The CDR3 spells CASSTSTSGGIPTGELFF.

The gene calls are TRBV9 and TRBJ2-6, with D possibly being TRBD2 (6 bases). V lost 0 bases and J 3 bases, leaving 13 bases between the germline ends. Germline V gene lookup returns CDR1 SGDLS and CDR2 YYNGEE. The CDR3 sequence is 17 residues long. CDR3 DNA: TGTGCCAGCAGCGTAGTTCGCGGGGCGAGTGGGGCCAACGTCCTGACTTTC. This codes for CASSVVRGASGANVLTF.

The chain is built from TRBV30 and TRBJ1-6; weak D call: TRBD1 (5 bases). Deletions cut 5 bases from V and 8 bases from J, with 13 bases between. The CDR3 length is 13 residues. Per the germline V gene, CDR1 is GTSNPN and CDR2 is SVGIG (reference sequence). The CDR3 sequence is CAWARDGHSPLHF. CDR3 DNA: TGTGCCTGGGCCCGGGACGGACATTCACCCCTCCACTTT.

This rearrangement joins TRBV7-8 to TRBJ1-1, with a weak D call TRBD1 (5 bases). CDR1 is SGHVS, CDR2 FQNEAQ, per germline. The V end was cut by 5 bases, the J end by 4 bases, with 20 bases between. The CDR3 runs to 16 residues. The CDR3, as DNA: TGTGCCAGCAGCACTCCTTTCGGGACCCTGGCCACTGAAGCTTTCTTT. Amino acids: CASSTPFGTLATEAFF.

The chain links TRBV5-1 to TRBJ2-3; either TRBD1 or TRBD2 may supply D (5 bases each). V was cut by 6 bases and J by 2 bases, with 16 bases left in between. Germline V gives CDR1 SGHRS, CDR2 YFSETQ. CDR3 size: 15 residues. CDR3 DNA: TGCGCCAGCAACGACCGGGACGGACCCACAGATACGCAGTATTTT. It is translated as CASNDRDGPTDTQYF.